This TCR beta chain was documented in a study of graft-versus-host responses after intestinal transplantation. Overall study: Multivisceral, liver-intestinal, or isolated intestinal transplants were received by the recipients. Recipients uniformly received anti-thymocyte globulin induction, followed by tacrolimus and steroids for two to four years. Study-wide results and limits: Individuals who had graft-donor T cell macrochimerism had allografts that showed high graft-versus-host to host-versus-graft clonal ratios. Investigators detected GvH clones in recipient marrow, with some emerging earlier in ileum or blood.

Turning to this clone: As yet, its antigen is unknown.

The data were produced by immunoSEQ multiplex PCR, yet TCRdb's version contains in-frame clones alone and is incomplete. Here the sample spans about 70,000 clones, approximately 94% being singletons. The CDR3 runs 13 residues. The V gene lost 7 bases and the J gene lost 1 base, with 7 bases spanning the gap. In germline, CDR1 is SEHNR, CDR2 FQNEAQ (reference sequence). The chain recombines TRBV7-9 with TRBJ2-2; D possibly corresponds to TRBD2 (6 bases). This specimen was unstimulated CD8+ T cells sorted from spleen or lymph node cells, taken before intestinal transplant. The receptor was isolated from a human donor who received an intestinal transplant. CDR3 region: CASIAVNTGELFF. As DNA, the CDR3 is TGTGCCAGCATAGCGGTGAACACCGGGGAGCTGTTTTTT.